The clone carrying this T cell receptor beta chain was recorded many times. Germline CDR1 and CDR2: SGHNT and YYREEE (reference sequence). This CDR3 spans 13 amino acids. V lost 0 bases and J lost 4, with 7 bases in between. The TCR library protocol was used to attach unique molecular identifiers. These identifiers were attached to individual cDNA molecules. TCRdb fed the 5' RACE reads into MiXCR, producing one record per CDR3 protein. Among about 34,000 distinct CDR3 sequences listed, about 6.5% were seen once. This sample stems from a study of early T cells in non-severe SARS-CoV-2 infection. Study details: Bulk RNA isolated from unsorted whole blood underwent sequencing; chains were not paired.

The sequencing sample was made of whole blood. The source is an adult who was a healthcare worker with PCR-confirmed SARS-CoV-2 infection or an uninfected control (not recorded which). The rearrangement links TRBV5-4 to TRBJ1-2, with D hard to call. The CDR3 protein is CASSLVSTYGYTF. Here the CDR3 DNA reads TGTGCCAGCAGCTTGGTCAGTACCTATGGCTACACCTTC.